This T cell receptor beta chain was recorded in a study of OX40 agonist ivuxolimab in advanced cancers. Study overall: Males comprised 82.7% of the group, whose mean age was approximately 60 years (range roughly 20 to 85). Study-wide results and caveats: Normalized expansion of T-cell clones was also low for some nonresponders. No antigen was identified for the clonally expanded peripheral T cells.

With autoimmune disease history or systemic immunosuppression, patients were excluded. The repertoire was sequenced with immunoSEQ multiplex PCR; TCRdb's copy has only in-frame clones and lacks some. The data show around 77,000 clones, with 65% to 90% seen just once and under 0.75% held by the top ten. The germline CDR1 and CDR2 sequences are KGHSH and LQKENI. This CDR3 region has 14 residues. Trimming removed 0 bases from V and 1 base from J, with 6 bases in between. As regards this clone: No antigen is known for it.

The V gene is TRBV18, the J gene TRBJ1-1; no clear D gene. The sequence derives from an adult with an advanced solid tumor such as melanoma, head and neck, liver or kidney cancer. This sample comprised CD4+ or CD8+ T cells sorted from blood, obtained in a trial of the OX40 agonist ivuxolimab. CDR3 nucleotides: TGTGCCAGCTCACCACCGGCTGGGAACACTGAAGCTTTCTTT. Protein sequence: CASSPPAGNTEAFF.